The 25 T cell receptor beta chains below all came from one sample that was sequenced in a study of CD8+ T cells in alopecia areata (dated by TCRdb to between 2018 and 2020). The library relied on the immunoSEQ multiplex PCR assay. For TCR sequencing, RNA was extracted from every sample and reverse transcribed into cDNA to serve as template. Here the immuneACCESS table is served through TCRdb, limited to in-frame sequences with V and J called. Missing clones are a known gap in these copies; in checked studies unresolved V genes cover under half, and the rest lacks a known reason. This sample is represented by more than 140,000 clones; more than 85% of them were singletons. 13% of the sample is in the top ten clones. The time point label, read with the paper, signifies: around 4 weeks on oral tofacitinib. This specimen's treatment or condition label, per the study, means: oral pan-JAK inhibitor, 5-10 mg twice daily.

The sample here was CD8+ T cells sorted from blood, taken at week 4, from a patient treated with tofacitinib. The receptors originated from a human donor with alopecia areata.

The chain employs TRBV4-1 and TRBJ2-7, with 7 bases matching TRBD1. CDR3 size: 14 residues. Losses at the gene ends were 5 bases for V and 2 bases for J; bases not matched to a gene: 6. CDR1 is MGHRA, CDR2 YSYEKL, per germline. In DNA form, the CDR3 reads TGCGCCAGCAGCTACCGGACAGGCGCCTACGAGCAGTACTTC. Translating gives CASSYRTGAYEQYF.

The rearrangement uses TRBV7-8 and TRBJ2-1; weak D call: TRBD2 (6 bases). The V end lost 5 bases, the J end lost 6 bases, and 11 bases lay between the germline ends. This CDR3 comprises 13 residues. The V gene's germline CDR1 is SGHVS and CDR2 FQNEAQ. CDR3 DNA sequence: TGTGCCAGCAGCCTGGGGACTGCCAATGAGCAGTTCTTC. Amino acid sequence: CASSLGTANEQFF.

This clone was seen more than once but under ten times. The CDR3 reads CSVGGDEQFF. In DNA form, the CDR3 reads TGCAGCGTTGGTGGGGATGAGCAGTTCTTC. The V and J genes are TRBV29-1 and TRBJ2-1, with D hard to call. The CDR3 totals 10 residues. Germline CDR1 SQVTM, CDR2 ANQGSEA. V lost 4 bases and J lost 8, with 6 bases in between.

The genes are TRBV29-1 and TRBJ2-7, with D possibly matching TRBD2 (5 bases). CDR1 and CDR2 from the germline V gene are SQVTM and ANQGSEA. CDR3 length: 17 residues. The V end lost 4 bases, the J end lost 7 bases, and 29 bases lay between the germline ends. CDR3 amino acids: CSVGSQSRPGRMREQYF. The CDR3 region has the DNA TGCAGCGTTGGGAGTCAGTCCCGACCGGGAAGAATGAGGGAGCAGTACTTC.

The rearrangement uses TRBV4-1 and TRBJ2-7, with 13 bases matching TRBD2. The CDR3 contains 15 residues. The trim removed 1 base at V and 4 bases at J, leaving 1 base unmatched. Germline CDR1 and CDR2: MGHRA and YSYEKL. The CDR3 DNA is TGCGCCAGCAGCCAAGCGGGACTAGCGGGATACGAGCAGTACTTC. As protein: CASSQAGLAGYEQYF.

This clone has a single count. The chain couples TRBV13 to TRBJ2-3, with 10 bases matching TRBD1. The length of the CDR3 is 16 residues. With V trimmed by 5 bases and J by 0 bases, 5 bases remained unmatched. The V gene's germline CDR1 is PRHDT and CDR2 FYEKMQ (reference sequence). CDR3 in DNA: TGTGCCAGCAGCCCCGGGACAGGGGAGAGCACAGATACGCAGTATTTT. Residues: CASSPGTGESTDTQYF.

This clone was observed once. This chain connects TRBV4-1 to TRBJ2-1, with D tentatively TRBD2 (5 bases). The length of the CDR3 is 12 residues. Germline CDR1 reads MGHRA; CDR2 reads YSYEKL. Trimming left V 4 bases short and J 6 bases short, with 7 bases between. CDR3 bases: TGCGCCAGCAGCCCAAGCGGCAATGAGCAGTTCTTC. Its protein is CASSPSGNEQFF.

V and J are TRBV5-4 and TRBJ2-7; TRBD2 matches 14 bases. Germline V gives CDR1 SGHNT, CDR2 YYREEE (reference sequence). V lost 4 bases, J lost 7 bases, and 7 bases stayed unmatched. The CDR3 runs 15 residues. The CDR3 nucleotides are TGTGCCAGCAGCCCCGGGACTAGCGGGAGTTGGGAGCAGTACTTC. As protein: CASSPGTSGSWEQYF.

The rearrangement joins TRBV4-1 to TRBJ2-3; TRBD2 aligns across 13 bases. In germline, CDR1 is MGHRA, CDR2 YSYEKL. Trimming removed 4 bases from V and 1 base from J; junction bases left unmatched: 5. The CDR3 spans 17 residues. The CDR3 region is CASSPRTSGGGTDTQYF. The CDR3 region has the DNA TGCGCCAGCAGCCCCCGGACTAGCGGGGGTGGCACAGATACGCAGTATTTT.

The chain uses TRBV5-6 and TRBJ2-7; 9 nucleotides agree with TRBD1. The CDR3 runs to 14 residues. Trimming took 3 bases from V and 2 from J; bases not matched to a gene: 3. Germline V gene sequence: CDR1 SGHDT, CDR2 YYEEEE. DNA of the CDR3: TGTGCCAGCAGCTCCGGGACAGGGCCCTACGAGCAGTACTTC. Translation gives CASSSGTGPYEQYF.

This sequence joins TRBV27 and TRBJ2-3; tentative D call: TRBD2 (5 bases). The ends were cut back, 7 bases at V and 4 bases at J, with 12 bases in the middle. Germline-derived CDR1 and CDR2 are MNHEY and SMNVEV (reference sequence). There are 13 residues in the CDR3. As DNA, the CDR3 is TGTGCCAGCAAAGCGGACCCCCCAGATACGCAGTATTTT. Protein sequence: CASKADPPDTQYF.

This chain links TRBV9 with TRBJ2-7; 14 bases agree with TRBD2. The CDR3 is 15 amino acids. Trimming took 3 bases from V and 5 from J; bases not matched to a gene: 4. Germline V gives CDR1 SGDLS, CDR2 YYNGEE. CDR3 bases: TGTGCCAGCAGCGCAGGGACTAGCGGGAGTAACGAGCAGTACTTC. Encoded protein: CASSAGTSGSNEQYF. The full variable domain, with the rest looked up from reference TRBV9 and TRBJ2-7, is DSGVTQTPKHLITATGQRVTLRCSPRSGDLSVYWYQQSLDQGLQFLIQYYNGEERAKGNILERFSAQQFPDLHSELNLSSLELGDSALYFCASSAGTSGSNEQYFGPGTRLTVT.

V gene TRBV7-2 combines with J gene TRBJ2-7; possible D gene TRBD1, 6 bases. V was cut by 5 bases and J by 5 bases, with 13 bases left in between. This CDR3 has 13 residues. CDR1 is SGHTA and CDR2 is FQGNSA in the germline V gene. The CDR3 nucleotides are TGTGCCAGCAGCACACAGGGTTCCCACGAGCAGTACTTC. Residues: CASSTQGSHEQYF.

This chain joins TRBV5-1 and TRBJ2-3; the D gene is possibly TRBD1 (5 bases). CDR1 is SGHRS and CDR2 is YFSETQ in the germline V gene. V was trimmed by 4 bases and J by 4 bases, leaving 10 bases between them. CDR3 length equals 13 residues. The CDR3 spells CASSHQGPDTQYF. The CDR3 DNA reads as TGCGCCAGCAGCCACCAGGGCCCAGATACGCAGTATTTT.

The sample holds one count of this clone. The chain combines TRBV7-9 with TRBJ1-1, with 7 positions matching TRBD1. CDR3 length: 14 amino acids. CDR1 and CDR2 (germline): SEHNR, FQNEAQ (reference sequence). V dropped 11 bases and J dropped 7; count of bases not matched to a gene: 16. The CDR3 bases are TGTGCCGCCAGGGGGGAATGGACAGCTGTTGAAGCTTTCTTT. Protein product: CAARGEWTAVEAFF.

This chain links TRBV7-9 with TRBJ2-1; 8 bases map to TRBD2. J lost 0 bases, V lost 5 bases, and 15 bases had no gene match. CDR3 length: 19 residues. Germline values: CDR1 SEHNR, CDR2 FQNEAQ (reference sequence). CDR3 nucleotides: TGTGCCAGCAGCCCGGTAGGGGGAGTAGCGGGGAGCTCCTACAATGAGCAGTTCTTC. Translation: CASSPVGGVAGSSYNEQFF.

The chain employs TRBV5-4 and TRBJ2-7; no definite D call. V lost 0 bases and J 3 bases, leaving 7 bases between the germline ends. The CDR3 has 13 amino acids. CDR1 is SGHNT and CDR2 is YYREEE in the germline V gene (reference sequence). The CDR3 loop is CASSLAPDYEQYF. In DNA form, the CDR3 reads TGTGCCAGCAGCTTGGCCCCGGACTACGAGCAGTACTTC.

The rearrangement links TRBV27 to TRBJ2-7; 7 bases are a match to TRBD1. Trimming cost V 5 bases and J 1 base; bases outside gene matches: 5. The CDR3 extends over 14 amino acids. CDR1 is MNHEY and CDR2 is SMNVEV in the germline V gene (reference sequence). The CDR3 sequence: CASSPGQVSYEQYF. CDR3 DNA: TGTGCCAGCAGTCCCGGACAGGTTTCCTACGAGCAGTACTTC.

This chain links TRBV7-9 with TRBJ2-7; 8 bases are shared with TRBD1. Germline V lookup: CDR1 SEHNR, CDR2 FQNEAQ (reference sequence). V trimming: 5 bases; J trimming: 3 bases; junction bases outside the gene matches: 6. This CDR3 region has 14 residues. The CDR3 coding sequence is TGTGCCAGCAGCCCAGGGGGCAGTGGCTACGAGCAGTACTTC. Translating it yields CASSPGGSGYEQYF.

The chain recombines TRBV23-1 with TRBJ1-6, with 7 positions matching TRBD1. TRBV23-1 is marked as an open reading frame, function uncertain. J was trimmed by 8 bases and V by 3 bases; bases with no gene match: 10. This CDR3 contains 16 residues. The CDR3 protein is CASSHRDSRGYSPLHF. The CDR3 bases are TGCGCCAGCAGTCATAGGGACAGTAGAGGCTATTCACCCCTCCACTTT.

The J gene is TRBJ2-3, the V gene TRBV25-1; TRBD2 matches at 8 bases. The germline CDR1 and CDR2 sequences are MGHDK and SYGVNS. J gave up 5 bases and V 3 bases, and 7 bases lay outside the gene matches. This CDR3 comprises 15 residues. CDR3 protein: CASSDGREELDTQYF. CDR3 nucleotides: TGTGCCAGCAGTGACGGGCGGGAGGAGTTAGATACGCAGTATTTT.

This chain connects TRBV2 to TRBJ2-3, with TRBD1 identical over 10 bases. Germline CDR1 SNHLY, CDR2 FYNNEI. The V segment lost 10 bases and the J segment 1 base; nucleotides outside the gene matches: 17. The length of the CDR3 is 18 residues. The CDR3 protein is CATDPDRGLVIGTDTQYF. The CDR3 DNA sequence: TGTGCCACCGACCCTGACAGGGGGCTGGTGATCGGCACAGATACGCAGTATTTT.

The chain uses TRBV27 and TRBJ2-1; TRBD2 matches 9 bases. The CDR3 has 14 amino acids. The V gene end was trimmed by 8 bases and the J gene end by 15 bases; junction bases not matched to a gene: 17. Germline V gene data show CDR1 as MNHEY and CDR2 as SMNVEV (reference sequence). The CDR3 loop is CASGEAGGVWGAFF. The CDR3 DNA reads as TGTGCCAGCGGAGAAGCGGGAGGAGTGTGGGGCGCGTTCTTC.

This clone is a singleton in its sample. V gene TRBV29-1 combines with J gene TRBJ2-7; D possibly uses TRBD1 or TRBD2 (5 bases each). This CDR3 spans 12 amino acids. Germline CDR1 reads SQVTM; CDR2 reads ANQGSEA. V was pared by 6 bases and J by 0 bases, with 9 bases between. CDR3 DNA sequence: TGCAGCGTGGGACCGAACTCCTACGAGCAGTACTTC. Protein: CSVGPNSYEQYF.

CDR3 in DNA: TGTGCCATCAGCCCCGAGGGCGATGAGCAGTTCTTC. Translated, it gives CAISPEGDEQFF. V usage is TRBV10-3 and J usage is TRBJ2-1, with a weak D call TRBD2 (5 bases). V dropped 6 bases and J dropped 8 bases, with 11 bases sitting between them. The CDR3 consists of 12 residues. Germline-derived CDR1 and CDR2 are ENHRY and SYGVKD.